This is a list of T cell receptor beta chains from one sample in a study of control samples from healthy donors and cancer patients. Profiled with immunoSEQ multiplex PCR; TCRdb holds only in-frame clones, not every one. The sample includes some 65,000 clones, more than 80% seen only once; the top ten take roughly 3.1%. Specimen: PBMCs. All receptors derive from a woman in her fifties or sixties with lung cancer. CDR3s include the opening cysteine and the closing phenylalanine or tryptophan. The order of the fields is D gene, V gene, clone size, J gene, CDR3 protein, CDR3 DNA. The D gene is left open where the match is weak. Size is omitted from some rows. Given values are once, few, many or a class for expanded clones.

NA	TRBV7-9	NA	TRBJ1-2	CASSLYSAGGYGYTF	TGTGCCAGCAGCTTATATTCGGCGGGGGGCTATGGCTACACCTTC
NA	TRBV5-1	NA	TRBJ2-7	CASRDGLSYEQYF	TGCGCCAGCAGGGATGGGCTCTCCTACGAGCAGTACTTC
TRBD1	TRBV2	NA	TRBJ2-7	CASSEYGQGTGEQYF	TGTGCCAGCAGTGAGTATGGACAGGGGACGGGCGAGCAGTACTTC
NA	TRBV10-3	NA	TRBJ1-1	CAISEVGGSGTEAFF	TGTGCCATCAGTGAAGTCGGGGGGTCCGGCACTGAAGCTTTCTTT
NA	TRBV6-1	NA	TRBJ1-1	CASSELGSVGSKAFF	TGTGCCAGCAGTGAACTGGGCAGCGTTGGATCTAAAGCTTTCTTT
NA	TRBV2	NA	TRBJ1-1	CASSLDTEAFF	TGTGCCAGCAGTTTGGACACTGAAGCTTTCTTT
NA	TRBV10-3	NA	TRBJ1-6	CAISPGGNSPLHF	TGTGCCATCAGTCCGGGAGGGAATTCACCCCTCCACTTT
NA	TRBV2	NA	TRBJ1-2	CASRNGNGYTF	TGTGCCAGCAGGAATGGGAATGGCTACACCTTC
NA	TRBV9	NA	TRBJ2-1	CASSVEGGGPGNEQFF	TGTGCCAGCAGCGTAGAAGGGGGGGGCCCCGGCAATGAGCAGTTCTTC
NA	TRBV24-1	NA	TRBJ2-3	CATSDPGGTDTQYF	TGTGCCACCAGTGACCCGGGGGGCACAGATACGCAGTATTTT
NA	TRBV2	NA	TRBJ1-4	CASSDRVSNEKLFF	TGTGCCAGCAGTGACAGGGTGTCTAATGAAAAACTGTTTTTT
TRBD1	TRBV5-5	NA	TRBJ2-2	CASSLGDRGRIGELFF	TGTGCCAGCAGCTTGGGGGACAGGGGGCGCATCGGGGAGCTGTTTTTT
TRBD2	TRBV5-6	NA	TRBJ2-1	CASSYPGLAGSSYNEQFF	TGTGCCAGCAGCTACCCTGGACTAGCGGGGAGCTCCTACAATGAGCAGTTCTTC
TRBD1	TRBV5-4	once	TRBJ1-5	CASSMGQGANQPQHF	TGTGCCAGCAGCATGGGGCAGGGGGCGAATCAGCCCCAGCATTTT
NA	TRBV6-5	NA	TRBJ1-2	CASSYEGSYGYTF	TGTGCCAGCAGTTATGAGGGGAGCTATGGCTACACCTTC
NA	TRBV6-5	NA	TRBJ1-1	CASCRGKTEAFF	TGTGCCAGCTGTCGGGGGAAAACTGAAGCTTTCTTT
NA	TRBV6-5	NA	TRBJ1-4	CASSSHTGATNEKLFF	TGTGCCAGCAGTTCCCACACAGGTGCAACTAATGAAAAACTGTTTTTT
NA	TRBV7-2	medium-sized	TRBJ1-5	CASSSEWRVNQPQHF	TGTGCCAGCAGCAGCGAGTGGCGGGTCAATCAGCCCCAGCATTTT
NA	TRBV5-1	NA	TRBJ2-1	CASRPTLKGEQFF	TGCGCCAGCAGACCGACGCTAAAGGGTGAGCAGTTCTTC
NA	TRBV29-1	NA	TRBJ2-5	CSGWAAQETQYF	TGCAGCGGATGGGCAGCCCAAGAGACCCAGTACTTC
NA	TRBV27	once	TRBJ2-7	CASSLVGEGYEQYF	TGTGCCAGTAGTTTAGTAGGGGAAGGCTACGAGCAGTACTTC
NA	TRBV28	NA	TRBJ2-5	CASSLMETQYF	TGTGCCAGCAGTCTAATGGAGACCCAGTACTTC
NA	TRBV6-6	NA	TRBJ1-2	CASSIINYGYTF	TGTGCCAGCAGTATTATTAACTATGGCTACACCTTC
NA	TRBV12-3/TRBV12-4	once	TRBJ2-1	CATSESSYNEQFF	TGTGCCACCTCAGAGAGCTCCTACAATGAGCAGTTCTTC
NA	TRBV2	NA	TRBJ2-5	CASRTGRAETQYF	TGTGCCAGCAGGACAGGGAGGGCAGAGACCCAGTACTTC
NA	TRBV2	few	TRBJ2-7	CASDRGPNYEQYF	TGTGCCAGTGACCGGGGACCGAACTACGAGCAGTACTTC
NA	TRBV7-9	few	TRBJ2-5	CASSREGAGTQYF	TGTGCCAGCAGCCGGGAGGGGGCAGGGACCCAGTACTTC
NA	TRBV19	NA	TRBJ2-2	CASNTATPGELFF	TGTGCCAGTAACACCGCTACGCCCGGGGAGCTGTTTTTT